These 8 T cell receptor beta chains came from one sample sequenced in a study of blood T cell repertoires in COVID-19. The assay was immunoSEQ multiplex PCR, and TCRdb's table has in-frame clones only and misses some. The sample carries some 200,000 clones, roughly 90% recorded once. Source material: PBMCs or T cells enriched from blood (not recorded which). The receptors stem from a woman younger than 35 who had recovered from COVID-19.

The genes are TRBV7-9 and TRBJ1-2; D may be TRBD1 (5 bases). The V and J ends lost 1 base and 4 bases respectively, with 10 bases between them. The CDR3 totals 14 residues. From germline, CDR1 is SEHNR and CDR2 FQNEAQ (reference sequence). CDR3 loop: CASSLGGTAYGYTF. For the CDR3, the DNA is TGTGCCAGCAGCTTAGGCGGGACGGCCTATGGCTACACCTTC.

This clone was detected once. V and J are TRBV7-3 and TRBJ1-2; 8 bases match TRBD1. Germline-derived CDR1 and CDR2 are SGHTA and FQGTGA. V shed 1 base and J 4 bases; nucleotides not matched to a gene: 5. There are 15 residues in the CDR3. The CDR3 DNA sequence: TGTGCCAGCAGCTTAAATACAGGGGGGCTCTATGGCTACACCTTC. Amino acids: CASSLNTGGLYGYTF.

This clone has only one observation. The CDR3 here is CASSNDRAAYNEQFF. Here the CDR3 DNA reads TGTGCCAGCAGCAATGACAGGGCCGCCTACAATGAGCAGTTCTTC. The chain is built from TRBV6-5 and TRBJ2-1; 7 nucleotides line up with TRBD1. V lost 6 bases, J lost 2 bases, and 7 bases stayed unmatched. The germline CDR1 and CDR2 sequences are MNHEY and SVGAGI. The CDR3 is 15 amino acids.

The chain recombines TRBV3-1 (or the pseudogene TRBV3-2) with TRBJ2-3; D unresolved. Trimming shortened V by 5 bases and J by 5 bases, and 20 bases separated the two germline ends. This CDR3 is 16 amino acids long. Germline V CDR1 and CDR2: LGHDT, YNNKEL (reference sequence). As DNA, the CDR3 is TGTGCCAGCAGCTCCGCGGCCCCCTCGGGTGGAGATACGCAGTATTTT. It specifies CASSSAAPSGGDTQYF.

This sequence joins TRBV28 and TRBJ1-5; 8 nucleotides align to TRBD1. Trimming cost V 6 bases and J 7 bases; bases outside gene matches: 5. CDR3 length: 13 residues. Per germline, CDR1 MDHEN and CDR2 SYDVKM. The chain's CDR3 is CASRKTGVQPQHF. For the CDR3, the DNA is TGTGCCAGCAGAAAGACAGGGGTCCAGCCCCAGCATTTT.

This chain links TRBV5-4 with TRBJ2-7, with 10 bases matching TRBD1. The J segment lost 5 bases and the V segment lost 4 bases, leaving 6 bases of the junction unmatched. CDR1 and CDR2 (germline): SGHNT, YYREEE (reference sequence). CDR3 length equals 14 residues. CDR3 nucleotide sequence: TGTGCCAGCAGCCAGGGGACAGGGGTTGACGAGCAGTACTTC. Residues: CASSQGTGVDEQYF.

J is TRBJ2-3 and V is TRBV4-1; 9 positions match TRBD2. Germline V CDR1 and CDR2: MGHRA, YSYEKL. The CDR3 is 18 residues long. The junction had 12 bases not matched to a gene; V was cut back by 1 base and J by 4 bases. The CDR3 reads CASSQVSLRGGQPDTQYF. The CDR3 DNA sequence: TGCGCCAGCAGCCAAGTAAGTCTGCGGGGGGGCCAACCAGATACGCAGTATTTT.

A note on this clone: This may come from a read error, since a much larger clone is one base off. In the same sample, other DNA sequences code for this CDR3. This chain uses TRBV12-3 or TRBV12-4 with TRBJ2-7; TRBD1 matches at 7 bases. V dropped 6 bases and J dropped 3; count of bases not matched to a gene: 2. This CDR3 has 12 amino acids. The CDR3 spells CASSRDSYEQYF. The CDR3, as DNA: TGTGCCAGCAGCCGGGACAGCTACGAGCAGTACTTC.